The clone carrying this T cell receptor (beta chain) showed up just once. The source of the sample is a study of blood T cell repertoires in COVID-19. Study-wide background: Samples of COVID-19 (acute and convalescent) were obtained from the United States, Italy and Spain. From T cells, B-cell-depleted T cells, or PBMCs came the material, which was cDNA or gDNA.

Repertoires were generated with immunoSEQ multiplex PCR, while TCRdb's copy carries only in-frame clones and drops some. This table holds 26,000 or so clones, over 80% found once. Trimming cost V 4 bases and J 0 bases; bases outside gene matches: 7. Germline-derived CDR1 and CDR2 are MNHNS and SASEGT. The CDR3 is made up of 17 amino acids. V gene TRBV6-1 combines with J gene TRBJ1-5; TRBD1 agrees at 9 bases. This clonotype was obtained from a human donor in a cohort sampled during active COVID-19. What was sequenced was peripheral blood. In DNA form, the CDR3 reads TGTGCCAGCAGTGGGGACAGGGAGGTTTATAGCAATCAGCCCCAGCATTTT. It encodes CASSGDREVYSNQPQHF.